This TCR beta chain appears in the sequencing data of a study of blood T cell repertoires in COVID-19. Study-level background: COVID-19 samples from acute and convalescent phases originated in the United States, Italy and Spain. T cells, B-cell-depleted T cells, or PBMCs provided the cDNA or gDNA that served as material.

TCRdb's copy holds only in-frame clones and misses some; the assay was immunoSEQ multiplex PCR. The table records 250,000 to 350,000 clones, 80% to 90% of them present only once. Per germline, CDR1 MDHEN and CDR2 SYDVKM. The V end was cut by 2 bases, the J end by 14 bases, with 16 bases between. This CDR3 is built from 14 residues. The source of this sequence is a woman aged 30 to 39 who had recovered from COVID-19. The V and J genes are TRBV28 and TRBJ1-6; D unresolved. Sequencing was carried out using PBMCs or T cells enriched from blood (not recorded which). The CDR3 coding sequence is TGTGCCAGCAGTTTAGCGGGGTCCTTTTTGACCCTCCACTTT. This gives the protein CASSLAGSFLTLHF. Full variable domain (outside the CDR3, taken from reference TRBV28 and TRBJ1-6): DVKVTQSSRYLVKRTGEKVFLECVQDMDHENMFWYRQDPGLGLRLIYFSYDVKMKEKGDIPEGYSVSREKKERFSLILESASTNQTSMYLCASSLAGSFLTLHFGNGTRLTVT.